The 8 T cell receptor beta chains reported below all come from one sample, sequenced in a study of regulatory T cells in long-lasting Graves disease. Time point of the sample: persistent/refractory GD, antithyroid drugs over 5 years with positive TRAb. PBMC RNA was the source of the TCR library. iRepertoire HTBI primers and Arm-PCR of CDR3 regions built TCR beta libraries. Using its own MiXCR run on the multiplex PCR reads, TCRdb lists one record per CDR3 protein. This sample has roughly 500,000 distinct CDR3 sequences, with under 25% found just once. The sample in question was peripheral blood mononuclear cells (PBMCs), obtained when the disease was refractory, from a patient treated with antithyroid drugs. The receptor set was obtained from a female donor with Graves disease.

The V gene is TRBV11-2, the J gene TRBJ1-1; 7 bases match TRBD1. There are 13 residues in the CDR3. The junction had 7 bases not matched to a gene; V was cut back by 6 bases and J by 6 bases. The germline CDR1 and CDR2 sequences are SGHAT and FQNNGV. The CDR3 region has the DNA TGTGCCAGCAGTTATACGGGACAGCCTGAAGCTTTCTTT. It encodes CASSYTGQPEAFF.

The chain combines TRBV7-6 with TRBJ2-7; D is perhaps TRBD2 (6 bases). Trimming pared 6 bases from V and 6 bases from J, leaving 15 bases between. This CDR3 is 13 amino acids long. Germline V gene data show CDR1 as SGHVS and CDR2 as FNYEAQ. CDR3 DNA: TGTGCCAGCAGTCTTGATTCGGGAGCCGAGCAGTACTTC. This translates into CASSLDSGAEQYF.

This clonotype occurred a few times. The chain uses TRBV11-2 and TRBJ2-5; 9 nucleotides align to TRBD2. Per the germline V gene, CDR1 is SGHAT and CDR2 is FQNNGV. J gave up 5 bases and V 5 bases, and 12 bases lay outside the gene matches. This CDR3 is built from 16 residues. The CDR3 coding sequence is TGTGCCAGCAGCCCCCCGGGCGGGGGGGTCCGGGAGACCCAGTACTTC. Amino acid sequence: CASSPPGGGVRETQYF.

This clonotype was seen many times. The chain couples TRBV7-2 to TRBJ2-7, with 13 bases fitting TRBD2. The CDR3 covers 16 residues. The germline gives CDR1 SGHTA, CDR2 FQGNSA. The ends lost 4 bases at V and 4 bases at J; junction bases unmatched: 7. In DNA form, the CDR3 reads TGTGCCAGCAGCTCGGGGACTAGCGGGACATTGTACGAGCAGTACTTC. The encoded protein is CASSSGTSGTLYEQYF. The full variable domain, in which reference TRBV7-2 and TRBJ2-7 provide the parts outside the CDR3, is GAGVSQSPSNKVTEKGKDVELRCDPISGHTALYWYRQSLGQGLEFLIYFQGNSAPDKSGLPSDRFSAERTGGSVSTLTIQRTQQEDSAVYLCASSSGTSGTLYEQYFGPGTRLTVT.

This clonotype was found many times. The rearrangement uses TRBV6-1 and TRBJ2-5; possibly TRBD2 for D (6 bases). The CDR3 extends over 15 amino acids. CDR1 and CDR2 from the germline V gene are MNHNS and SASEGT. The V end lost 4 bases, the J end lost 4 bases, and 16 bases lay between the germline ends. In DNA, the CDR3 is TGTGCCAGCAGTGTAACGGGACTCGGGGCAGAGACCCAGTACTTC. It encodes CASSVTGLGAETQYF.

This chain connects TRBV28 to TRBJ1-1; a weak D match, TRBD1 (6 bases). The V and J ends lost 6 bases and 0 bases respectively, with 14 bases between them. This CDR3 contains 15 residues. Germline CDR1 is MDHEN and CDR2 is SYDVKM. CDR3 region: CASSLLGQLNTEAFF. The CDR3 DNA sequence: TGTGCCAGCAGCCTCCTCGGACAGCTGAACACTGAAGCTTTCTTT.

The CDR3 coding sequence is TGTGCCAGCAGCCAAGTGGGGACCGTCGTTCACCATGGCTACACCTTC. Amino acid sequence: CASSQVGTVVHHGYTF. J is TRBJ1-2 and V is TRBV28; a weak D match, TRBD1 (5 bases). V lost 6 bases, J lost 6 bases, and 23 bases lay in between. Germline CDR1 and CDR2: MDHEN and SYDVKM. The CDR3 totals 16 residues.

The table lists this clonotype with a few counts. J is TRBJ1-5 and V is TRBV20-1; no reliable D call. Germline CDR1 is DFQATT and CDR2 is SNEGSKA (reference sequence). Trimming removed 2 bases at V and 5 bases at J, with 10 bases between. This CDR3 contains 13 residues. Here the CDR3 DNA reads TGCAGTGCTAGAAGCCAGGCAGATCAGCCCCAGCATTTT. Its translation is CSARSQADQPQHF.